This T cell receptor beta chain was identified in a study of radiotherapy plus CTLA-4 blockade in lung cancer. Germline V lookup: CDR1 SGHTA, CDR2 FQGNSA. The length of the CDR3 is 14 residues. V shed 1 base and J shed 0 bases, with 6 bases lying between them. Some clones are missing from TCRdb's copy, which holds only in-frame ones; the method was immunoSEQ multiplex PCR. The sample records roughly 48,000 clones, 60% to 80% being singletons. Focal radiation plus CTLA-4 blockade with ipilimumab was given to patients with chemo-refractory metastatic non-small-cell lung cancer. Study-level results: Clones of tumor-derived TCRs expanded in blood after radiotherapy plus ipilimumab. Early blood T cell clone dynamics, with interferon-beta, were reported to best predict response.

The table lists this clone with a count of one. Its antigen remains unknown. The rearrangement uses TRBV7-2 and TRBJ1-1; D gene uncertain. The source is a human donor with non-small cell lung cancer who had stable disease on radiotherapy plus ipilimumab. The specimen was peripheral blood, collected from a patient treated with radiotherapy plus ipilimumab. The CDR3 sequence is CASSLDNMNTEAFF. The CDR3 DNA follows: TGTGCCAGCAGCTTAGACAATATGAACACTGAAGCTTTCTTT.